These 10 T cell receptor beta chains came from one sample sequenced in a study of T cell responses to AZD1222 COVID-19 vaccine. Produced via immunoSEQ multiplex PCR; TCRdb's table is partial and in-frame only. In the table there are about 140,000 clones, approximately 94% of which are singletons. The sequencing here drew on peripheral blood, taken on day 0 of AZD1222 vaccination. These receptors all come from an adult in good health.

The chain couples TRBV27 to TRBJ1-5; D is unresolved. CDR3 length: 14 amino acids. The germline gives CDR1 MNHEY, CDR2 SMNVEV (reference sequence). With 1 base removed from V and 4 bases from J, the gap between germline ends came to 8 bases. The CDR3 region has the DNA TGTGCCAGCAGTTTATTAGGGTCAAATCAGCCCCAGCATTTT. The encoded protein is CASSLLGSNQPQHF.

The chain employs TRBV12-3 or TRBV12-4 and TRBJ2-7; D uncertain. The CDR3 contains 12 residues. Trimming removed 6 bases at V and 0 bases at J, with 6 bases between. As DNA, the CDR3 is TGTGCCAGCAGCACTGCCTCCTACGAGCAGTACTTC. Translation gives CASSTASYEQYF.

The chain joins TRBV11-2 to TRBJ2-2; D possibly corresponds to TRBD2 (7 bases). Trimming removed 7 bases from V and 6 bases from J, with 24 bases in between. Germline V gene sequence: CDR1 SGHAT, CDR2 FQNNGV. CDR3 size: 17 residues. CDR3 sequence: CASTPARGGGWAGELFF. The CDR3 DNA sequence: TGTGCCAGCACCCCAGCCAGGGGCGGGGGATGGGCCGGGGAGCTGTTTTTT.

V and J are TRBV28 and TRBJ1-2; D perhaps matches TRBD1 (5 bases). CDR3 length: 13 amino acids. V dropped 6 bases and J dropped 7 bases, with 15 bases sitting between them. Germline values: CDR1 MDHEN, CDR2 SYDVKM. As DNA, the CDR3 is TGTGCCAGCAGACAGGACACCTCGGGTGGCTACACCTTC. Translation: CASRQDTSGGYTF.

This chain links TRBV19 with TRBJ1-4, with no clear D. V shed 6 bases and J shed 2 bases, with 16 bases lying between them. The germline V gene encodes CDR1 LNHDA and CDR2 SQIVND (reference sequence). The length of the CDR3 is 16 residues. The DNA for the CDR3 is TGTGCCAGTAGGCCCCCCAAGGGCCATACTAATGAAAAACTGTTTTTT. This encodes CASRPPKGHTNEKLFF.

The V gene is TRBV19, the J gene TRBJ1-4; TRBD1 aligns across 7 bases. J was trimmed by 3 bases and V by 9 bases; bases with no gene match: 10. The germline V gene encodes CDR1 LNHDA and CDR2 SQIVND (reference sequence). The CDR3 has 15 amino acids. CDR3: CASRDRDSANEKLFF. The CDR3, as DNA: TGTGCCAGCAGAGACCGGGACAGCGCTAATGAAAAACTGTTTTTT. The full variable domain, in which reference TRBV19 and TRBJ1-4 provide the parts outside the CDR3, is DGGITQSPKYLFRKEGQNVTLSCEQNLNHDAMYWYRQDPGQGLRLIYYSQIVNDFQKGDIAEGYSVSREKKESFPLTVTSAQKNPTAFYLCASRDRDSANEKLFFGSGTQLSVL.

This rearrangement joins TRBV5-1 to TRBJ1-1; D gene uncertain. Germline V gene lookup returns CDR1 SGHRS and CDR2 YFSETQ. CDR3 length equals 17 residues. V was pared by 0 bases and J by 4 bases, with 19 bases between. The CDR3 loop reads CASSLGVLDAIGTEAFF. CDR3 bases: TGCGCCAGCAGCTTGGGAGTGTTGGACGCGATCGGCACTGAAGCTTTCTTT.

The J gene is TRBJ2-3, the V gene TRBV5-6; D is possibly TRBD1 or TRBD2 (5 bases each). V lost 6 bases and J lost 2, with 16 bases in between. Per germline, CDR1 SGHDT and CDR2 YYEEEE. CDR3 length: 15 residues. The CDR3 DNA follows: TGTGCCAGCATTCCCTCGGGGCTCGACACAGATACGCAGTATTTT. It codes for CASIPSGLDTDTQYF.

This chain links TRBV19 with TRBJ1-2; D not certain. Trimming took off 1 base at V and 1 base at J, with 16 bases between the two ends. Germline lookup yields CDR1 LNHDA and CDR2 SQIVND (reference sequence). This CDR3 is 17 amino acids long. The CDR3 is CASSIAVTPAYNYGYTF. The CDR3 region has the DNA TGTGCCAGTAGTATAGCTGTGACTCCGGCTTATAACTATGGCTACACCTTC.

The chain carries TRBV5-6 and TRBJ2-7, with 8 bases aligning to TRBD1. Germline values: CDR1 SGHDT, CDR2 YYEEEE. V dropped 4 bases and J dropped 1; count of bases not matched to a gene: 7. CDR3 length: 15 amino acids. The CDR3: CASSLGTGLSYEQYF. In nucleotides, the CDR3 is TGTGCCAGCAGCCTGGGGACAGGACTTTCCTACGAGCAGTACTTC.